This TCR beta chain was recovered during a study of blood T cell repertoires in COVID-19. The CDR3 loop spans 15 amino acids. Germline CDR1 is LNHDA and CDR2 is SQIVND (reference sequence). Trimming took 6 bases from V and 1 from J, leaving 15 bases between them. In the original analysis: Counts of nucleated cells, estimated from reference gene primer amplification, were obtained. The table came from immunoSEQ multiplex PCR; TCRdb's copy has only in-frame clones and leaves some out. The V and J calls and the clone size are those of that table, but D and trimming were determined from the DNA. The sample lists approximately 200,000 clones; around 88% were seen once.

Sequencing was performed on peripheral blood. V and J are TRBV19 and TRBJ1-1; weak D call: TRBD1 (6 bases). The receptor was isolated from a woman aged 30 to 39 with acute or convalescent COVID-19. The CDR3 here is CASSLPGAPNTEAFF. The CDR3 DNA follows: TGTGCCAGTAGCCTACCAGGGGCACCGAACACTGAAGCTTTCTTT.